These 20 T cell receptor beta chains came from one sample sequenced in a study of post-analysis software for immune sequencing data. Every TCR beta cDNA library bore unique molecular identifiers. TCRdb re-called the PCR reads with MiXCR, one entry per CDR3 protein. The sample has 750,000 to 950,000 distinct CDR3 sequences; approximately 53% are singletons. General study points: There were five TRBV segments more frequent in patients than controls, and TRBV5-6, TRBV5-1 and TRBV20-1 were among them.

The antigens these receptors bind are not known. Sequencing was done on a sample of blood. The receptors stem from a girl under 18 with multiple sclerosis.

V gene TRBV6-5 combines with J gene TRBJ2-1, with D perhaps matching TRBD1 (6 bases). Trimming removed 6 bases from V and 3 bases from J, with 15 bases in between. CDR1 is MNHEY, CDR2 SVGAGI, per germline. The length of the CDR3 is 15 residues. CDR3 sequence: CASRVQGVDYNEQFF. CDR3 DNA: TGTGCCAGCAGGGTACAGGGTGTTGACTACAATGAGCAGTTCTTC.

This clonotype has only one observation. The genes are TRBV29-1 and TRBJ2-6; D is tentatively TRBD1 or TRBD2 (6 bases each). This CDR3 has 17 residues. CDR1 and CDR2 from the germline V gene are SQVTM and ANQGSEA. V was trimmed by 4 bases and J by 0 bases, leaving 16 bases between them. CDR3 region: CSVAGGARVSGANVLTF. CDR3 nucleotides: TGCAGCGTTGCCGGGGGCGCTCGGGTCTCTGGGGCCAACGTCCTGACTTTC.

This clonotype was seen a few times. This chain links TRBV9 with TRBJ2-1; no clear D gene. Germline V gene data show CDR1 as SGDLS and CDR2 as YYNGEE. V was cut by 0 bases and J by 5 bases, with 12 bases left in between. The CDR3 runs 15 residues. The CDR3 region is CASSVGGDANNEQFF. CDR3 nucleotide sequence: TGTGCCAGCAGCGTAGGTGGAGATGCGAACAATGAGCAGTTCTTC.

The gene calls are TRBV29-1 and TRBJ1-1; D uncertain. This CDR3 contains 11 residues. Trimming took off 2 bases at V and 4 bases at J, with 5 bases between the two ends. CDR1 and CDR2 (germline): SQVTM, ANQGSEA. This CDR3 reads CSVEWGTEAFF. The CDR3 DNA follows: TGCAGCGTTGAATGGGGCACTGAAGCTTTCTTT.

The genes are TRBV10-3 and TRBJ2-6, with D unresolved. V lost 3 bases and J lost 0, with 15 bases in between. From germline, CDR1 is ENHRY and CDR2 SYGVKD. The CDR3 is made up of 18 amino acids. In DNA, the CDR3 is TGTGCCATCAGTGATCTTCCAGACTTCAGCTCTGGGGCCAACGTCCTGACTTTC. This translates into CAISDLPDFSSGANVLTF.

In this sample, this clonotype turned up a few times. J is TRBJ1-2 and V is TRBV12-3 or TRBV12-4, with D uncertain. Trimming took off 0 bases at V and 2 bases at J, with 13 bases between the two ends. The length of the CDR3 is 16 residues. This CDR3 reads CASSLAWAGENYGYTF. The CDR3 coding sequence is TGTGCCAGCAGTTTAGCGTGGGCGGGAGAGAACTATGGCTACACCTTC.

This sequence joins TRBV10-3 and TRBJ2-3; either TRBD1 or TRBD2 may fit D (5 bases each). V dropped 2 bases and J dropped 4 bases, with 10 bases sitting between them. The CDR3 has 14 amino acids. Germline assignment: CDR1 ENHRY and CDR2 SYGVKD. This CDR3 reads CAISERDGPDTQYF. The CDR3 DNA sequence: TGTGCCATCAGTGAGCGGGACGGTCCAGATACGCAGTATTTT.

CDR3 bases: TGTGCCAGCAGCTTAATGGCGATGGGAGCTTTCTTT. Amino acids: CASSLMAMGAFF. The chain carries TRBV7-2 and TRBJ1-1; no definite D call. From germline, CDR1 is SGHTA and CDR2 FQGNSA. Trimming removed 2 bases at V and 10 bases at J, with 11 bases between. The CDR3 is 12 amino acids.

V is TRBV20-1 and J is TRBJ1-5; TRBD1 aligns across 10 bases. Germline V gives CDR1 DFQATT, CDR2 SNEGSKA (reference sequence). J gave up 7 bases and V 6 bases, and 15 bases lay outside the gene matches. This CDR3 is 16 amino acids long. CDR3 region: CSAVTGGAARGQPQHF. Written as DNA, the CDR3 is TGCAGTGCAGTGACAGGGGGCGCGGCGAGAGGCCAGCCCCAGCATTTT.

The V call is TRBV29-1, the J call TRBJ2-7; D possibly corresponds to TRBD2 (6 bases). With 4 bases removed from V and 2 bases from J, the gap between germline ends came to 9 bases. The CDR3 covers 12 residues. Germline V CDR1 and CDR2: SQVTM, ANQGSEA. The chain's CDR3 is CSVGGIAYEQYF. CDR3 DNA: TGCAGCGTTGGCGGGATAGCCTACGAGCAGTACTTC.

This clonotype showed up just a few times. The V call is TRBV20-1, the J call TRBJ2-4; D unclear. Gene TRBJ2-7 matches the end of the DNA better, so the J call may be wrong. The CDR3 contains 11 residues. CDR1 and CDR2 from the germline V gene are DFQATT and SNEGSKA (reference sequence). The CDR3 spells CSALKVYEQYF. The CDR3 region has the DNA TGCAGTGCCCTAAAGGTCTACGAGCAGTACTTC.

The DNA of the CDR3 is TGTGCCAGCAGTTACCTGACCCCGAAGCAGTACTTC. This translates into CASSYLTPKQYF. The rearrangement links TRBV6-2 or TRBV6-3 to TRBJ2-5; unclear D gene. The CDR3 runs 12 residues. The germline V gene encodes CDR1 MNHEY and CDR2 SVGEGT. Trimming left V 2 bases short and J 11 bases short, with 12 bases between.

Only a few counts were recorded for this clonotype. J is TRBJ2-5 and V is TRBV20-1; perhaps TRBD2 as D (7 bases). The CDR3 runs to 13 residues. The germline V gene has CDR1 DFQATT and CDR2 SNEGSKA (reference sequence). Trimming shortened V by 3 bases and J by 5 bases, and 13 bases separated the two germline ends. This CDR3 reads CSASLGGGETQYF. The CDR3 nucleotides are TGCAGTGCTAGTTTGGGGGGGGGCGAGACCCAGTACTTC.

The gene calls are TRBV10-3 and TRBJ2-1; 7 positions agree with TRBD1. The V gene's germline CDR1 is ENHRY and CDR2 SYGVKD. The J segment lost 2 bases and the V segment lost 3 bases, leaving 4 bases of the junction unmatched. This CDR3 has 15 amino acids. CDR3 sequence (DNA): TGTGCCATCAGTGACTACAGGGGTACCTACAATGAGCAGTTCTTC. This codes for CAISDYRGTYNEQFF.

This chain uses TRBV3-1 with TRBJ1-2; 9 positions agree with TRBD1. V shed 1 base and J 7 bases; nucleotides not matched to a gene: 10. CDR1 and CDR2 (germline): LGHDT, YNNKEL (reference sequence). The CDR3 is made up of 16 amino acids. CDR3 residues: CASSQGVRTGASGYTF. The CDR3 DNA reads TGTGCCAGCAGCCAAGGGGTAAGGACAGGGGCATCTGGCTACACCTTC.

The chain links TRBV5-1 to TRBJ1-2; D may be TRBD1 (6 bases). CDR1 and CDR2 (germline): SGHRS, YFSETQ. Deletions cut 0 bases from V and 3 bases from J, with 9 bases between. The CDR3 is made up of 14 amino acids. CDR3 nucleotide sequence: TGCGCCAGCAGCTTGGCCCAGGGGTACTATGGCTACACCTTC. Amino acids: CASSLAQGYYGYTF.

The V call is TRBV25-1, the J call TRBJ2-6; TRBD1 or TRBD2 may be the D gene (7 bases each). The V gene lost 3 bases and the J gene lost 0 bases, with 18 bases spanning the gap. Per the germline V gene, CDR1 is MGHDK and CDR2 is SYGVNS. The CDR3 length is 19 residues. The CDR3 DNA is TGTGCCAGCAGTGAGTGGAGCGGGACAGCAAACTCTGGGGCCAACGTCCTGACTTTC. Its translation is CASSEWSGTANSGANVLTF.

In DNA, the CDR3 is TGTGCCAGCAGCCAAGATCTAGTTGTTGAGCAGTTCTTC. It translates to CASSQDLVVEQFF. The V gene is TRBV14, the J gene TRBJ2-1; no definite D call. V was pared by 0 bases and J by 9 bases, with 9 bases between. The CDR3 is made up of 13 amino acids. CDR1 and CDR2 (germline): SGHDN, FVKESK.

J is TRBJ2-7 and V is TRBV7-3; D may correspond to TRBD1 or TRBD2 (5 bases each). The V gene's germline CDR1 is SGHTA and CDR2 FQGTGA. The CDR3 spans 15 residues. Trimming removed 1 base from V and 2 bases from J, with 12 bases in between. This CDR3 is CASSLRSGPPYEQYF. Here the CDR3 DNA reads TGTGCCAGCAGCTTAAGGTCGGGGCCCCCCTACGAGCAGTACTTC.

This clonotype was counted only a few times. The rearrangement joins TRBV7-2 to TRBJ1-5, with D unclear. The length of the CDR3 is 13 residues. Germline lookup yields CDR1 SGHTA and CDR2 FQGNSA. V was pared by 0 bases and J by 10 bases, with 10 bases between. The CDR3, as DNA: TGTGCCAGCAGCTTAGCAGGAGATTACCCCCAGCATTTT. It codes for CASSLAGDYPQHF. Full variable domain (rest looked up from reference TRBV7-2 and TRBJ1-5): GAGVSQSPSNKVTEKGKDVELRCDPISGHTALYWYRQSLGQGLEFLIYFQGNSAPDKSGLPSDRFSAERTGGSVSTLTIQRTQQEDSAVYLCASSLAGDYPQHFGDGTRLSIL.